This TCR beta chain was obtained from a study of CD8 T cells in Susac syndrome (dated by TCRdb to about 2019). Broadly, across the study: The study used repertoire sequencing to test whether antigen drove CD8+ T cell activation and differentiation in Susac syndrome. The study compared CD8+ T cell repertoire clonality among over ten healthy donors, around 14 Susac syndrome patients and fewer than 19 multiple sclerosis patients. Overall results and qualifications from the work: The TCR sequencing and HLA analysis was acknowledged to have included a relatively small number of individuals.

RNA was extracted using the RNeasy kit, and about 0.5 to 1 microgram was reverse transcribed with random hexamers. The immunoSEQ multiplex PCR assay, which covers 54 Vbeta and 13 Jbeta segments, was used to amplify TCR beta CDR3 regions. PCR amplification bias was corrected by using a synthetic template baseline for primer optimization and computational correction. The authors processed their data as follows. Reads were assigned to V, D and J genes according to IMGT and analyzed in immunoSEQ Analyzer, with only productive sequences retained. Clonality was calculated as one minus the Shannon entropy normalized by log2 of the number of productive unique sequences. Public and private clones were assessed among the 100 most prevalent clones of each patient and control. Susac-specific clones were defined as absent from healthy and MS cohorts, roughly 1,100 published viral clones and other ImmuneACCESS disease sequences. TCRdb handled the public reads itself, with Q25 trimming in fastp and clone calling in MiXCR, and kept productive beta chains. Every entry covers one CDR3 protein and lists the most common genes and DNA from its rows. TCRdb, not the original authors, processed these V and J calls. This sample has tens of thousands of distinct CDR3 sequences in its table, and around 93% of those were observed once. The top ten constitute roughly 0.5% of the sample.

In the case of this clonotype: Its target antigen remains unknown. There are no base qualities to consult, and no much larger clone falls within one base.

Including cysteine and phenylalanine, the CDR3 has 17 amino acids. Only the CDR3 part of the read is kept: 51 bases, read in frame from the first base. The junction carries 22 bases between V and J, which are trimmed by 5 bases and 5 bases respectively. Sequences PRHDT (CDR1) and FYEKMQ (CDR2) are obtained from the germline V gene (reference sequence). Peripheral blood CD8+ and CD4+ T cells from healthy donors, Susac syndrome patients and multiple sclerosis patients were profiled by high-throughput TCR beta sequencing. The multiple sclerosis controls were treatment-naive patients who had stable or active relapsing-remitting disease and met the revised McDonald criteria. Bulk CD8+ and CD4+ T cells were purified magnetically by negative isolation, whereas CD8+ TEMRA cells were enriched by FACS. Blood was drawn into EDTA tubes, processed within 24 hours, and PBMCs were isolated by density gradient centrifugation. PBMCs intended for TCR sequencing were cryopreserved in liquid nitrogen and were subsequently thawed in a 37 degrees C water bath. The sorted or isolated CD4+, CD8+ and CD8+ TEMRA cells had a purity of 90% or higher.

The origin of this receptor is a human donor with multiple sclerosis. The rearranged chain carries TRBV13 and TRBJ2-1; no confident D gene assignment can be made. What was sequenced was CD8+ T cells from PBMCs. The DNA reads TGTGCCAGCAGCCCTTTTGGAAGCCTCCTAGTGGACAATGAGCAGTTCTTC. Protein translation: CASSPFGSLLVDNEQFF. Where the CDR3 stops, the reference TRBV13 and TRBJ2-1 genes take over; the full variable domain is AAGVIQSPRHLIKEKRETATLKCYPIPRHDTVYWYQQGPGQDPQFLISFYEKMQSDKGSIPDRFSAQQFSDYHSELNMSSLELGDSALYFCASSPFGSLLVDNEQFFGPGTRLTVL.